The rows below give T cell receptor beta chains drawn from one sample of a study of tumor-infiltrating lymphocytes in primary liver carcinoma. TCRdb ran MiXCR on the multiplex PCR reads and lists one entry per CDR3 protein. The sample consists of 100,000 to 120,000 distinct CDR3 sequences, approximately 82% of them appearing once. Sequenced input: liver tumor tissue from sampling region 3. The receptors originated from a man aged 35 to 55 with primary liver carcinoma and hepatitis B virus infection. Both conserved end residues are part of each CDR3. The order of the fields is V gene, J gene, clone size, D gene, CDR3 protein, CDR3 DNA. D genes are given only for firm matches. Expanded clones get a size class; other rows say once, few or many, or leave the size out.

>TRBV4-3|TRBJ2-2|.|.
CASSPRGPTRGGSTEELFF
TGCGCCAGCAGCCCCCGAGGCCCGACAAGGGGCGGTTCCACCGAGGAGCTGTTTTTT
>TRBV5-6|TRBJ2-6|.|.
CASSLARTGRAGANVLAF
TGTGCCAGTAGCTTGGCCCGGACAGGGAGGGCTGGGGCCAACGTCCTGGCTTTC
>TRBV6-6|TRBJ1-5|.|TRBD1
CASSYGQGDGQPHHF
TGTGCCAGCAGTTACGGACAGGGGGACGGTCAGCCCCATCACTTT
>TRBV30|TRBJ2-4|.|TRBD1
CALSVLGTGTIQYF
TGTGCCTTGAGTGTACTCGGGACAGGGACAATTCAGTACTTT
>TRBV6-1|TRBJ2-1|.|TRBD2
CASRGGLAELYEQFF
TGCGCCAGCAGAGGGGGACTAGCGGAGCTTTATGAGCAATTCTTC
>TRBV28|TRBJ2-5|many|.
CASTSHTGFQETQYF
TGTGCCAGCACCTCGCACACCGGATTCCAAGAGACCCAGTACTTC
>TRBV10-3|TRBJ2-3|.|.
CAISEGVVRGSADTPYF
TGTGCCATCAGTGAGGGGGTGGTTCGAGGGAGTGCAGATACGCCATATTTT
>TRBV11-2|TRBJ2-3|.|TRBD2
CAGSLRAGVSTETQYF
TGTGCCGGCAGCTTACGAGCGGGAGTCAGCACAGAAACGCAGTATTTT
>TRBV29-1|TRBJ1-1|.|.
CSVESGWHMNTEAFF
TGCAGCGTTGAATCCGGGTGGCATATGAACACTGAAGCTTTCTTT
>TRBV6-5|TRBJ1-4|.|.
CTSKVGVTGLEKLFF
TGTACCAGCAAAGTCGGTGTAACAGGTCTTGAAAAACTGTTTTTT
>TRBV6-5|TRBJ2-1|.|.
CASGSGVEHFF
TGTGCCAGCGGGAGTGGGGTTGAGCACTTCTTC
>TRBV6-2/TRBV6-3|TRBJ2-7|.|.
CASADRGEQYF
TGTGCCAGCGCCGATAGGGGTGAGCAGTACTTC
>TRBV5-4|TRBJ2-3|.|TRBD2
CASRLLAGDPTDTQYF
TGTGCCAGCCGCTTGCTCGCGGGAGACCCCACAGATACGCAGTATTTT
>TRBV6-5|TRBJ2-2|.|.
CVSSAAGANTGELFF
TGTGTCAGCAGTGCGGCGGGCGCTAACACCGGGGAGCTGTTTTTT
>TRBV11-2|TRBJ2-5|.|.
CASSLYPGVPAQETHYF
TGTGCCAGCAGCTTGTACCCGGGGGTACCGGCACAAGAGACCCATTACTTC
>TRBV5-4|TRBJ2-7|.|TRBD1
CASSLTGTGIDEQYF
TGTGCCAGCAGCCTAACCGGGACAGGGATCGACGAGCAGTACTTC
>TRBV12-3/TRBV12-4|TRBJ2-7|.|.
CVSSIPELPYEQYF
TGTGTCAGCAGCATCCCGGAACTCCCGTACGAGCAGTACTTC
>TRBV11-2|TRBJ2-7|.|.
CASSPSNVVGEQYF
TGTGCAAGCAGCCCCTCAAATGTGGTGGGCGAGCAGTACTTC
>TRBV10-2|TRBJ2-7|.|.
CVSSEALYYEQYF
TGCGTCAGCAGTGAGGCACTCTACTACGAGCAGTACTTC
>TRBV6-6|TRBJ2-7|once|.
CVCSFTGSSYEHYF
TGTGTCTGCAGTTTTACGGGTTCCTCCTACGAGCACTACTTC
>TRBV28|TRBJ2-7|.|.
CASTFGRAKSYEQYF
TGTGCCAGCACTTTCGGACGAGCGAAGTCCTACGAGCAGTATTTC
>TRBV5-1|TRBJ1-1|.|.
CASRPDINTEAIF
TGCGCCAGCAGACCCGACATAAACACTGAGGCTATCTTT
>TRBV14|TRBJ2-7|.|.
CVSSQGTQTSSYEQYF
TGTGTCAGCAGCCAAGGTACGCAGACATCCTCCTACGAGCAGTACTTC
>TRBV20-1|TRBJ2-5|once|.
CSATTRVETQYF
TGCAGTGCTACGACCCGAGTGGAGACCCAGTACTTC
>TRBV6-5|TRBJ1-1|.|.
CASSYSVEVMNNEAFF
TGTGCCAGCAGTTACTCGGTCGAGGTAATGAACAATGAAGCTTTCTTT
>TRBV11-1|TRBJ2-2|.|.
CASSHTGPSSGELFF
TGTGCCAGCAGCCATACAGGACCTTCCTCCGGGGAGCTGTTCTTT
>TRBV6-6|TRBJ1-1|.|TRBD1
CSSSTGGTAEAFF
TGTTCCAGTAGCACAGGGGGGACTGCTGAAGCTTTCTTT
>TRBV12-3/TRBV12-4|TRBJ2-3|.|.
CASSSDLTVGDTQYF
TGTGCCAGCAGTTCCGACTTGACAGTTGGGGATACGCAGTATTTT
>TRBV29-1|TRBJ1-1|.|.
CSVAPEWGMNTEALF
TGCAGCGTTGCCCCAGAGTGGGGCATGAACACTGAAGCTTTGTTT
>TRBV6-1|TRBJ2-3|once|TRBD2
CASSESSSGADTQFF
TGTGCCAGCAGTGAATCGTCTAGCGGGGCAGATACGCAATTTTTT
>TRBV29-1|TRBJ2-7|once|TRBD2
CSVKAGEEQYF
TGCAGCGTTAAGGCGGGAGAAGAGCAGTATTTC
>TRBV30|TRBJ2-5|many|.
CASLGVRETQYF
TGTGCCTCACTAGGAGTACGCGAGACCCAGTACTTC
>TRBV29-1|TRBJ1-2|.|.
CSVGDYIYIF
TGCAGCGTTGGTGATTATATCTACATCTTC
>TRBV12-3/TRBV12-4|TRBJ2-2|.|.
CASSTRRPTNTGELFF
TGTGCCAGCAGTACCCGGCGGCCGACGAACACCGGGGAGCTGTTTTTT
>TRBV28|TRBJ2-3|.|.
CATTSTALWTQYF
TGTGCCACCACCTCGACAGCCTTGTGGACGCAATATTTT
>TRBV4-3|TRBJ1-6|.|.
CANSSWDKGRNSPLHF
TGCGCCAACAGCTCCTGGGACAAGGGAAGGAATTCACCTCTCCACTTT
>TRBV6-1|TRBJ1-1|.|.
CASSNGRNTDAFF
TGTGCCAGCAGTAATGGTAGGAACACTGATGCTTTCTTT
>TRBV10-3|TRBJ2-5|.|.
CATVPRPAMETQYF
TGTGCCACCGTGCCACGACCAGCGATGGAGACCCAGTACTTC
>TRBV29-1|TRBJ2-7|few|.
CSFGKDPSSYGQYF
TGCAGCTTTGGTAAGGACCCCAGCTCCTACGGGCAGTACTTC
>TRBV28|TRBJ2-2|.|.
CASNRTIENTGELFF
TGTGCCAGCAATCGAACGATAGAGAACACCGGGGAGCTGTTTTTT
>TRBV29-1|TRBJ2-7|.|.
CSIEEWDKGVDEQYF
TGCAGCATTGAGGAATGGGACAAGGGAGTAGACGAGCAGTACTTC
>TRBV11-2|TRBJ2-7|.|.
CASSSGRLYARERYF
TGTGCCAGCAGCTCGGGACGGCTTTATGCGCGCGAGCGCTACTTC
>TRBV11-2|TRBJ2-3|.|.
CASSLKWGLTNQPQYF
TGTGCTAGCAGCCTAAAATGGGGACTGACGAATCAGCCCCAGTATTTT
>TRBV6-2/TRBV6-3|TRBJ2-5|medium-sized|.
CASSSHPRDLLYQETQYF
TGTGCCAGCAGTTCCCACCCTCGGGACCTCCTGTACCAAGAGACCCAGTACTTC
>TRBV6-2/TRBV6-3|TRBJ2-3|.|.
CASSYWTEEWDSNQPQYF
TGTGCCAGCAGTTACTGGACGGAGGAGTGGGATAGCAATCAGCCCCAGTATTTT
>TRBV28|TRBJ2-2|few|TRBD2
CASGPGGVLSGELFF
TGTGCCAGCGGTCCCGGGGGGGTTTTAAGCGGGGAGCTGTTTTTT
>TRBV7-9|TRBJ2-1|.|.
CASGLSVPSHEQFF
TGTGCCAGTGGCTTATCAGTCCCTAGTCATGAGCAGTTCTTC
>TRBV6-2/TRBV6-3|TRBJ2-3|.|TRBD2
CASSRASGRTDIQYF
TGTGCCAGCAGTAGGGCTAGCGGGAGAACAGATATACAGTATTTT
>TRBV7-3|TRBJ2-2|many|.
CASSLRGLAGELFF
TGTGCCAGCAGCCTTCGGGGTTTGGCCGGGGAGCTGTTTTTT
>TRBV5-6|TRBJ1-6|.|TRBD1
CAISFSGQGKLF
TGTGCCATCAGCTTCTCCGGACAGGGCAAACTCTTT
>TRBV7-9|TRBJ2-1|.|TRBD2
CASSFVAGGRNKQFF
TGTGCCAGCAGCTTTGTGGCGGGAGGGAGGAATAAGCAGTTCTTC
>TRBV7-8|TRBJ2-4|.|.
CASSPLPSGFAKNIEYF
TGTGCCAGCAGCCCCCTTCCCAGCGGATTTGCCAAAAACATTGAGTACTTC
>TRBV6-5|TRBJ2-7|.|.
CATYDGRSEQYF
TGTGCCACCTACGACGGACGGAGCGAGCAGTACTTC
>TRBV30|TRBJ1-1|.|.
CACSETWSTEAFF
TGTGCCTGTAGTGAGACATGGAGCACTGAAGCTTTCTTT